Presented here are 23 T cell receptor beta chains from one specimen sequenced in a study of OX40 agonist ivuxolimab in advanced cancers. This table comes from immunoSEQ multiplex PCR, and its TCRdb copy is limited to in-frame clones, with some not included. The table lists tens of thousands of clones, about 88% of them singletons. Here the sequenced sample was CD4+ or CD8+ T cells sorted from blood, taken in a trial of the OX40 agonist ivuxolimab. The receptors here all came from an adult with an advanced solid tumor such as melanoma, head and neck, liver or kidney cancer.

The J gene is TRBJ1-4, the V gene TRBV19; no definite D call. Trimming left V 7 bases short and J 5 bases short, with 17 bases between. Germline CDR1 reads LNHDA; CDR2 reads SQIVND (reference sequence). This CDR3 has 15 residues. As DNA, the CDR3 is TGTGCCAGTACTAATAGTCACTCAGCGAATGAAAAACTGTTTTTT. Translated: CASTNSHSANEKLFF.

In DNA, the CDR3 is TGCGCCAGCAGCGATCCCGGGACAGGGAAGGACGGGGAGCTGTTTTTT. This gives the protein CASSDPGTGKDGELFF. The rearrangement joins TRBV10-1 to TRBJ2-2; 9 bases are shared with TRBD1. This CDR3 is built from 16 residues. Germline CDR1 WNHNN, CDR2 SYGVQD (reference sequence). V trimming: 6 bases; J trimming: 7 bases; junction bases outside the gene matches: 12.

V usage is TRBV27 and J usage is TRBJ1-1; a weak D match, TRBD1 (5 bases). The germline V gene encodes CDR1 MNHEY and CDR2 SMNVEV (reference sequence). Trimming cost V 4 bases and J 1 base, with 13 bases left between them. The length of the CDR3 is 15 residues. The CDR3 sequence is CASSWGTAKNTEAFF. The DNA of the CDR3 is TGTGCCAGCAGTTGGGGGACGGCAAAGAACACTGAAGCTTTCTTT.

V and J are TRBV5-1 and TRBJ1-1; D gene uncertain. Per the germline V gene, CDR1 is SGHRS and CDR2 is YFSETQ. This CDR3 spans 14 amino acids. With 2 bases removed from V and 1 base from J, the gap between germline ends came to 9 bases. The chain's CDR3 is CASSFRTENTEAFF. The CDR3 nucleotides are TGCGCCAGCAGCTTTCGGACGGAGAACACTGAAGCTTTCTTT.

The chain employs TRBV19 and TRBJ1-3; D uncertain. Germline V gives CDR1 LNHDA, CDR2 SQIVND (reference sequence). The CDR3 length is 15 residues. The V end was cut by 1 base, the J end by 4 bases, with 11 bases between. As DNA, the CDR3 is TGTGCCAGTAGTATAGGAGAAGGAGGGGGAAACACCATATATTTT. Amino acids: CASSIGEGGGNTIYF.

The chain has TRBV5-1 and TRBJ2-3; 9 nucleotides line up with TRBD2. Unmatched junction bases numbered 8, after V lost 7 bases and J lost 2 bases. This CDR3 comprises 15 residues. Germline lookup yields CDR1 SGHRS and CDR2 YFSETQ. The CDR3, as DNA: TGCGCCAGCCAAGGGCGGGAGGGGGTCACAGATACGCAGTATTTT. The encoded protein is CASQGREGVTDTQYF.

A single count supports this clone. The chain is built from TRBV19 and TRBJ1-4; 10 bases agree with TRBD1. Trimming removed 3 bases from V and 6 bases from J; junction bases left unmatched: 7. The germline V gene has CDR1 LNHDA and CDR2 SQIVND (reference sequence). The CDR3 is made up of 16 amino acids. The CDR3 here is CASSILTGTGDEKLFF. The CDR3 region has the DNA TGTGCCAGTAGTATCTTGACCGGGACAGGGGATGAAAAACTGTTTTTT.

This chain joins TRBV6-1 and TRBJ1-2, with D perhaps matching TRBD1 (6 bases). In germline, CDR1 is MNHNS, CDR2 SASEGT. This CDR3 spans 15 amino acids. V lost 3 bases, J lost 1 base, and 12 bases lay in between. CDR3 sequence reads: CASSDRPDSNYGYTF. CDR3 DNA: TGTGCCAGCAGTGATCGGCCGGACAGTAACTATGGCTACACCTTC.

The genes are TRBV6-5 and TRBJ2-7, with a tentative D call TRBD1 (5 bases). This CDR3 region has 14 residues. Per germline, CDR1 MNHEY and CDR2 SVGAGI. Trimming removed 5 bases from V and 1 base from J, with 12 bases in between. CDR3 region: CASSRGGGSYEQYF. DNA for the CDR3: TGTGCCAGCAGTAGGGGTGGTGGGTCCTACGAGCAGTACTTC.

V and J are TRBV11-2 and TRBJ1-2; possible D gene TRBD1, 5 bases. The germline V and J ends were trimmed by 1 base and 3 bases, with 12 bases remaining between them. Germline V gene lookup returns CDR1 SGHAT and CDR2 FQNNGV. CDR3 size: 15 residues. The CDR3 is CASSLASGQDYGYTF. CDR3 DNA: TGTGCCAGCAGCTTAGCGTCCGGACAAGACTATGGCTACACCTTC. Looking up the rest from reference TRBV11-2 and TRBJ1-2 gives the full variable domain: EAGVAQSPRYKIIEKRQSVAFWCNPISGHATLYWYQQILGQGPKLLIQFQNNGVVDDSQLPKDRFSAERLKGVDSTLKIQPAKLEDSAVYLCASSLASGQDYGYTFGSGTRLTVV.

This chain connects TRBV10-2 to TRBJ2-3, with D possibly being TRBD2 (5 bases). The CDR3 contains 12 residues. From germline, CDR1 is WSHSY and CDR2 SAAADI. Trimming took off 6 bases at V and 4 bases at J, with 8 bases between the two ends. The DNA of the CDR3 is TGCGCCAGCAGCGACTACTCAGATACGCAGTATTTT. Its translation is CASSDYSDTQYF.

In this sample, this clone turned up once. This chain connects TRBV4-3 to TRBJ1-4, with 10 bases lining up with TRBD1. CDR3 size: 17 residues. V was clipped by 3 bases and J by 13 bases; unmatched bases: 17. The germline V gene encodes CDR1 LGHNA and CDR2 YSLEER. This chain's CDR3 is CASSQGTGEPIMKILFF. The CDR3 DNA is TGCGCCAGCAGCCAGGGGACAGGGGAACCCATAATGAAAATACTGTTTTTT.

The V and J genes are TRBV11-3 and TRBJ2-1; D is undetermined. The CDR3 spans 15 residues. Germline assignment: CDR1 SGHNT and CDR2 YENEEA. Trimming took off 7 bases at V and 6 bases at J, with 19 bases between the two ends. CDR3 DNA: TGTGCCAGCACCATTCAGTCAGGTTTGGGCAATGAGCAGTTCTTC. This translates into CASTIQSGLGNEQFF. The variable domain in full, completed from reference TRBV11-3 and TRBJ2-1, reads EAGVVQSPRYKIIEKKQPVAFWCNPISGHNTLYWYLQNLGQGPELLIRYENEEAVDDSQLPKDRFSAERLKGVDSTLKIQPAELGDSAVYLCASTIQSGLGNEQFFGPGTRLTVL.

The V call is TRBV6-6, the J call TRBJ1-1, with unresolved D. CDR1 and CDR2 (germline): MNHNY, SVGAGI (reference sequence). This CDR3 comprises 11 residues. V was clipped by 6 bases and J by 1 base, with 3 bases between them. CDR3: CASRRNTEAFF. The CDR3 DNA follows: TGTGCCAGCAGGAGGAACACTGAAGCTTTCTTT.

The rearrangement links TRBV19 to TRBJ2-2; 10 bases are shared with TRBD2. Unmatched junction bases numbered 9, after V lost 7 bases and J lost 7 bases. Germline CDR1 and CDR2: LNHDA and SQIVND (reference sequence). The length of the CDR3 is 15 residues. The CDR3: CASTPLAGSNGELFF. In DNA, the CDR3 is TGTGCCAGTACTCCACTAGCGGGAAGTAACGGGGAGCTGTTTTTT.

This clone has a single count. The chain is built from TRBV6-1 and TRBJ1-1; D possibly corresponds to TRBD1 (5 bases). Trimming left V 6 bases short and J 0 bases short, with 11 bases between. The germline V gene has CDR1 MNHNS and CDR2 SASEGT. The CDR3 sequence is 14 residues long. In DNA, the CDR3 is TGTGCCAGCAGGAGAGGGGTTATGAACACTGAAGCTTTCTTT. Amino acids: CASRRGVMNTEAFF.

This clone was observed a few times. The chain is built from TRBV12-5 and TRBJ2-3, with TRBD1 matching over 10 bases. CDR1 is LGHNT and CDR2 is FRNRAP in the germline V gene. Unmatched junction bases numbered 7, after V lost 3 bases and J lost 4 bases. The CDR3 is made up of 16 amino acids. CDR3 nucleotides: TGTGCTAGTGGTTTTGGGGACAGGGGAACGGCAGATACGCAGTATTTT. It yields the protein CASGFGDRGTADTQYF.

The DNA of the CDR3 is TGCGCCAGCAGCCAGCAGGGGGCCAGCTCCTACAATGAGCAGTTCTTC. Translation gives CASSQQGASSYNEQFF. The chain carries TRBV4-1 and TRBJ2-1, with 8 nucleotides matching TRBD1. The CDR3 runs to 16 residues. The V gene's germline CDR1 is MGHRA and CDR2 YSYEKL. J was trimmed by 0 bases and V by 3 bases; bases with no gene match: 4.

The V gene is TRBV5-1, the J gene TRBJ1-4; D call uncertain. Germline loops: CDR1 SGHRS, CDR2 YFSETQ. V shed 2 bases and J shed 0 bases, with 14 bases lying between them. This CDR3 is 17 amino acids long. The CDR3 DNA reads TGCGCCAGCAGCTTTTTAGGCCAACCGGCAACTAATGAAAAACTGTTTTTT. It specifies CASSFLGQPATNEKLFF.

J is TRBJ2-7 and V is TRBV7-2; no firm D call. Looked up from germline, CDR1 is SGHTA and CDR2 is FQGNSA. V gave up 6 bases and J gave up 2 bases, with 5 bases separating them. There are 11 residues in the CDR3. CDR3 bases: TGTGCCAGCAGGGCTACCTACGAGCAGTACTTC. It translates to CASRATYEQYF.

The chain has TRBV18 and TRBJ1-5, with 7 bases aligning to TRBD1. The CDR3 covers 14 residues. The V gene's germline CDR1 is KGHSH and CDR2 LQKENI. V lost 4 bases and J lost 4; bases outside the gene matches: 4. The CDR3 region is CASSRGQPNQPQHF. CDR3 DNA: TGTGCCAGCTCACGGGGACAGCCTAATCAGCCCCAGCATTTT.

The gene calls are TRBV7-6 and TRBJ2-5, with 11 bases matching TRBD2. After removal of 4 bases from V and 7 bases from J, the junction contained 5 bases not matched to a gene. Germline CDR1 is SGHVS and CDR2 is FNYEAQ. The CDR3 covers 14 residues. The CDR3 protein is CASSSTSGTGTQYF. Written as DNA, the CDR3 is TGTGCCAGCAGCTCGACTAGCGGGACTGGGACCCAGTACTTC.

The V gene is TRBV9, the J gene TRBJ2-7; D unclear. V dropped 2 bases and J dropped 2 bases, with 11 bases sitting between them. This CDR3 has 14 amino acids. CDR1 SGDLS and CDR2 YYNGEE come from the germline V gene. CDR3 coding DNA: TGTGCCAGCAGCGTGGGAAGCTACACCTACGAGCAGTACTTC. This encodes CASSVGSYTYEQYF.